This T cell receptor (beta chain) is drawn from a study of blood T cell repertoires in COVID-19. Assay: immunoSEQ multiplex PCR; the TCRdb copy retains only in-frame clones and omits some. The sample contains roughly 230,000 clones, 65% to 90% of which appear only once. Sequenced material: peripheral blood. The TCR comes from a man aged 50 to 59 with COVID-19, enrolled during active disease.

The CDR3 nucleotides read TGTGCCTGGAGCGCCAGACAAACCTATGGCTACACCTTC. This sequence encodes CAWSARQTYGYTF. The V call is TRBV30, the J call TRBJ1-2; D remains unclear. Between the trimmed V and J ends, which lost 3 bases and 4 bases, there was a span of 12 bases. The CDR3 length is 13 residues. In germline, CDR1 is GTSNPN, CDR2 SVGIG (reference sequence). Together with reference TRBV30 and TRBJ1-2, the CDR3 gives the full variable domain: SQTIHQWPATLVQPVGSPLSLECTVEGTSNPNLYWYRQAAGRGLQLLFYSVGIGQISSEVPQNLSASRPQDRQFILSSKKLLLSDSGFYLCAWSARQTYGYTFGSGTRLTVV.